This TCR beta chain was obtained from a study of human T cells and chemical hapten exposure. This sample's time point: patch test 2, 6 weeks after DPC sensitization. The sample's treatment: therapeutic diphenylcyclopropenone sensitization with weekly scalp DPC. Staff drew blood before applying each patch test. The study enrolled 18 to 70-year-old alopecia patients suitable for DPC. This clonotype has a count of ten or more. V shed 7 bases and J 6 bases; nucleotides not matched to a gene: 10. In germline, CDR1 is SQVTM, CDR2 ANQGSEA. This CDR3 has 14 residues. As processed by the authors: Sampled TCR counts reached a median of 95,638 per sample, with values ranging from about 20,000 to 750,000. TCRdb redid the calling of the RACE reads with MiXCR, one entry per CDR3 protein. These V and J calls derive from TCRdb rather than the authors' analysis. The sample consists of a few hundred thousand distinct CDR3 sequences, under 6.5% of them appearing once.

The genes are TRBV29-1 and TRBJ2-3; 10 nucleotides align to TRBD1. This sample comprised whole blood, obtained in connection with sensitization to the hapten diphenylcyclopropenone (DPC). This clonotype was sampled from a woman under 30 with alopecia areata. Some clones in this sample may be carry-over from other donors' samples. CDR3 protein: CSADGTGAGDTQYF. CDR3 DNA sequence: TGCAGCGCTGACGGGACAGGGGCGGGGGATACGCAGTATTTT.